What follows are 19 T cell receptor beta chains derived from one specimen sequenced in a study of T cell responses to AZD1222 COVID-19 vaccine. TCRdb's table, derived via immunoSEQ multiplex PCR, lists solely in-frame clones and lacks some. The repertoire holds tens of thousands of clones, with 80% to 90% as singletons. This material consisted of peripheral blood, taken on day 0 of AZD1222 vaccination. These receptors all stem from an adult in good health.

For the CDR3, the DNA is TGTGCCAGCTCACCACCGACAGGGAGGTATGGCTACACCTTC. Protein: CASSPPTGRYGYTF. J is TRBJ1-2 and V is TRBV18; 7 bases line up with TRBD1. Germline V gives CDR1 KGHSH, CDR2 LQKENI. The CDR3 runs to 14 residues. V trimming: 0 bases; J trimming: 5 bases; junction bases outside the gene matches: 3.

The genes are TRBV21-1 and TRBJ2-2; the table gives TRBD2 as D, unverified against the DNA. TRBV21-1 is reported as a pseudogene. This CDR3 region has 18 residues. CDR3 bases: TGTGCCAGCAGCAAAGGTAGCGCGGGACTAAGTGGCACCGGGGAGCTGTTTTTT. This translates into CASSKGSAGLSGTGELFF.

This chain's CDR3 is CASSPWTGKGETQYF. DNA for the CDR3: TGTGCCAGCAGTCCATGGACAGGGAAGGGAGAGACCCAGTACTTC. V gene TRBV28 combines with J gene TRBJ2-5, with 8 bases lining up with TRBD1. The CDR3 is 15 residues long. V lost 5 bases and J lost 4; bases outside the gene matches: 9. CDR1 is MDHEN and CDR2 is SYDVKM in the germline V gene.

The chain employs TRBV30 and TRBJ1-1; TRBD1 might be the D (5 bases). The germline CDR1 and CDR2 sequences are GTSNPN and SVGIG (reference sequence). V was clipped by 4 bases and J by 5 bases, with 11 bases between them. The CDR3 consists of 12 residues. The CDR3 loop is CAWNVGGTEAFF. CDR3 nucleotide sequence: TGTGCCTGGAATGTTGGGGGAACTGAAGCTTTCTTT.

The CDR3 sequence: CASSQDRGLNNEQFF. CDR3 in DNA: TGCGCCAGCAGCCAAGATCGGGGTCTTAACAATGAGCAGTTCTTC. The chain has TRBV4-1 and TRBJ2-1, with TRBD2 as a possible D gene (5 bases). Germline lookup yields CDR1 MGHRA and CDR2 YSYEKL. The CDR3 extends over 15 amino acids. V shed 0 bases and J shed 5 bases, with 11 bases lying between them.

J is TRBJ1-1 and V is TRBV27; D is undetermined. V lost 6 bases and J 1 base, leaving 24 bases between the germline ends. CDR1 is MNHEY and CDR2 is SMNVEV in the germline V gene (reference sequence). The CDR3 is 18 amino acids. CDR3 protein: CASSLRNLEWDGNTEAFF. In nucleotides, the CDR3 is TGTGCCAGCAGCTTGAGGAACCTGGAGTGGGATGGGAACACTGAAGCTTTCTTT.

V is TRBV18 and J is TRBJ2-3; possible D gene TRBD1, 6 bases. The length of the CDR3 is 15 residues. The germline V and J ends were trimmed by 0 bases and 2 bases, with 9 bases remaining between them. Germline V gene data show CDR1 as KGHSH and CDR2 as LQKENI. CDR3 DNA: TGTGCCAGCTCACCACCACAGGGTCTCACAGATACGCAGTATTTT. It is translated as CASSPPQGLTDTQYF.

V and J are TRBV28 and TRBJ2-7; D is uncertain. Per the germline V gene, CDR1 is MDHEN and CDR2 is SYDVKM. This CDR3 has 13 residues. Trimming removed 3 bases from V and 3 bases from J, with 9 bases in between. The CDR3 is CASSFQLGYEQYF. For the CDR3, the DNA is TGTGCCAGCAGTTTTCAGCTTGGCTACGAGCAGTACTTC.

The V gene is TRBV30, the J gene TRBJ2-7, with D possibly being TRBD2 (5 bases). Trimming removed 4 bases at V and 2 bases at J, with 15 bases between. The length of the CDR3 is 14 residues. Per germline, CDR1 GTSNPN and CDR2 SVGIG (reference sequence). Here the CDR3 DNA reads TGTGCCTGGAAGGCCGGGGTTGTTGCCTACGAGCAGTACTTC. Its protein is CAWKAGVVAYEQYF.

In DNA form, the CDR3 reads TGTGCCAGCTCACCCCGGATGGACGGCGAGCAGTACTTC. Translating gives CASSPRMDGEQYF. The chain employs TRBV18 and TRBJ2-7; D is uncertain. Trimming removed 3 bases at V and 6 bases at J, with 12 bases between. The CDR3 extends over 13 amino acids. CDR1 and CDR2 (germline): KGHSH, LQKENI.

The table lists this clone with a count of one. The rearrangement joins TRBV21-1 to TRBJ2-1; the table assigns TRBD2, which was not confirmed against the DNA. TRBV21-1 is an annotated pseudogene. The CDR3 has 17 amino acids. The CDR3 nucleotides are TGTGCCAGCATCTGCAAGTGGGCCGGGACTAGCTGCAATGAGCAGTTCTTC. Amino acids: CASICKWAGTSCNEQFF.

The V gene is TRBV10-1, the J gene TRBJ1-5; TRBD1 aligns across 10 bases. After removal of 6 bases from V and 5 bases from J, the junction contained 13 bases not matched to a gene. CDR3 length: 17 amino acids. CDR1 and CDR2 (germline): WNHNN, SYGVQD (reference sequence). The CDR3 spells CASRLWDGTGVYQPQHF. The CDR3 DNA reads TGCGCCAGCAGACTCTGGGACGGGACAGGGGTTTATCAGCCCCAGCATTTT.

This chain links TRBV11-2 with TRBJ2-1; perhaps TRBD2 as D (5 bases). Trimming removed 4 bases at V and 4 bases at J, with 11 bases between. Germline V gene lookup returns CDR1 SGHAT and CDR2 FQNNGV. This CDR3 spans 14 amino acids. The CDR3 bases are TGTGCCAGCAGCTCCTTACAGCGGTACAATGAGCAGTTCTTC. Amino acids: CASSSLQRYNEQFF.

V is TRBV11-2 and J is TRBJ1-2; 7 bases are shared with TRBD1. The CDR3 loop spans 15 amino acids. CDR1 is SGHAT and CDR2 is FQNNGV in the germline V gene. Germline trimming cut 1 base from V and 8 bases from J; bases unmatched to any gene: 10. CDR3 nucleotides: TGTGCCAGCAGCTTAGTAGACAGGGAATTAGAAGGCTACACCTTC. Encoded protein: CASSLVDRELEGYTF.

This clone came up a few times. The chain combines TRBV4-2 with TRBJ2-7, with D possibly matching TRBD2 (5 bases). The germline CDR1 and CDR2 sequences are LGHNA and YNFKEQ. Between the trimmed V and J ends, which lost 0 bases and 4 bases, there was a span of 16 bases. The CDR3 is made up of 16 amino acids. The CDR3 reads CASSQDRVEGRYEQYF. The DNA for the CDR3 is TGTGCCAGCAGCCAAGATCGGGTTGAAGGGAGATACGAGCAGTACTTC.

The sample holds one count of this clone. The chain joins TRBV19 to TRBJ2-1, with TRBD2 matching 9 bases. The V segment lost 7 bases and the J segment 3 bases; nucleotides outside the gene matches: 7. Germline V gene lookup returns CDR1 LNHDA and CDR2 SQIVND (reference sequence). The CDR3 is 15 residues long. The CDR3 loop is CASTHSGSYYNEQFF. The CDR3 bases are TGTGCCAGTACTCATAGCGGGAGTTACTACAATGAGCAGTTCTTC.

The gene calls are TRBV6-1 and TRBJ2-3; TRBD2 matches 9 bases. Looked up from germline, CDR1 is MNHNS and CDR2 is SASEGT. The J segment lost 5 bases and the V segment lost 1 base, leaving 10 bases of the junction unmatched. The CDR3 has 17 residues. The CDR3 sequence is CASSEVFSGRLGDTQYF. The CDR3 bases are TGTGCCAGCAGTGAAGTGTTTAGCGGGAGACTTGGAGATACGCAGTATTTT.

This clone was counted once. The chain links TRBV7-2 to TRBJ2-3; D may correspond to TRBD1 or TRBD2 (5 bases each). Germline-derived CDR1 and CDR2 are SGHTA and FQGNSA. Trimming pared 1 base from V and 6 bases from J, leaving 14 bases between. The CDR3 consists of 15 residues. The CDR3 DNA reads TGTGCCAGCAGCTTAGGGCGAGGGGATCGGGATACGCAGTATTTT. Translating it yields CASSLGRGDRDTQYF.

The chain joins TRBV7-9 to TRBJ1-1; maybe TRBD1 (5 bases). The CDR3 is made up of 13 amino acids. The germline CDR1 and CDR2 sequences are SEHNR and FQNEAQ (reference sequence). Trimming took off 4 bases at V and 5 bases at J, with 11 bases between the two ends. The CDR3, as DNA: TGTGCCAGCAGCTCCTCCGGGGGTACTGAAGCTTTCTTT. Translated, it gives CASSSSGGTEAFF.